What follows are 11 T cell receptor beta chains derived from one specimen sequenced in a study of type 1 and type 2 diabetes patients. PCR was run on genomic DNA. Multiplex PCR with 30 forward and 13 reverse primers amplified the TCR beta CDR3. TCRdb fed the multiplex PCR reads into MiXCR, producing one record per CDR3 protein. Found here are around 300,000 distinct CDR3 sequences, more than 40% of them singletons; the top ten hold around 13%. Sequenced sample: peripheral blood mononuclear cells (PBMCs). Source of these receptors: a man in his late teens or twenties with type 2 diabetes.

V gene TRBV7-2 combines with J gene TRBJ1-2, with D tentatively TRBD1 (6 bases). V shed 5 bases and J shed 5 bases, with 12 bases lying between them. The CDR3 is 13 residues long. CDR1 is SGHTA, CDR2 FQGNSA, per germline. CDR3 bases: TGTGCCAGCAGCCGGACAGACTCTTATGGCTACACCTTC. Its translation is CASSRTDSYGYTF.

This clonotype came up a few times. CDR3 residues: CSARGSLEQYF. The CDR3 DNA follows: TGCAGTGCTAGAGGAAGTCTGGAGCAGTACTTC. The chain couples TRBV20-1 to TRBJ2-7; D gene ambiguous. The V end was cut by 1 base, the J end by 7 bases, with 8 bases between. Germline V gene sequence: CDR1 DFQATT, CDR2 SNEGSKA (reference sequence). The CDR3 covers 11 residues.

In regard to this clonotype: Because it lacks the conserved phenylalanine or tryptophan at the end, this CDR3 is likely a read error. This chain uses TRBV15 with TRBJ1-6; tentative D call: TRBD1 (6 bases). The length of the CDR3 is 16 residues. V was clipped by 3 bases and J by 7 bases, with 16 bases between them. CDR1 LNHNV and CDR2 YYDKDF come from the germline V gene (reference sequence). CDR3 sequence reads: CATSSKRQDPNSPLHI. The CDR3 nucleotides are TGTGCCACCAGCAGTAAAAGACAGGACCCCAATTCACCCCTCCACATT.

The rearrangement joins TRBV4-3 to TRBJ1-1, with D hard to call. Germline V gene data show CDR1 as LGHNA and CDR2 as YSLEER. CDR3 length: 16 amino acids. Trimming stripped 0 bases from V and 4 bases from J, with 15 bases between. CDR3 sequence: CASSQDSGLGSTEAFF. DNA for the CDR3: TGCGCCAGCAGCCAAGATTCGGGATTGGGAAGCACTGAAGCTTTCTTT.

As to this clonotype: A read error may account for a junction end that differs from germline. V and J are TRBV15 and TRBJ1-5; 9 bases line up with TRBD1. CDR1 is LNHNV, CDR2 YYDKDF, per germline (reference sequence). The CDR3 extends over 14 amino acids. The CDR3 spells CTTSTGGGNQPQHF. The DNA of the CDR3 is TGTACCACCAGCACAGGGGGCGGCAATCAGCCCCAGCATTTT.

The chain has TRBV19 and TRBJ2-3; D is possibly TRBD1 or TRBD2 (5 bases each). Germline-derived CDR1 and CDR2 are LNHDA and SQIVND (reference sequence). The CDR3 totals 16 residues. V dropped 3 bases and J dropped 0 bases, with 13 bases sitting between them. CDR3 amino acids: CASSIGASGSTDTQYF. CDR3 sequence (DNA): TGTGCCAGTAGTATCGGGGCCTCTGGGAGCACAGATACGCAGTATTTT.

The chain combines TRBV7-8 with TRBJ2-2; possible D gene TRBD1, 6 bases. Germline-derived CDR1 and CDR2 are SGHVS and FQNEAQ. With 7 bases removed from V and 6 bases from J, the gap between germline ends came to 18 bases. There are 15 residues in the CDR3. The CDR3 reads CASKARDIGSGELFF. The CDR3 region has the DNA TGTGCCAGCAAGGCTCGGGACATAGGTTCCGGGGAGCTGTTTTTT.

A word on this clonotype: A much larger clone lies one base from this, so it may be a read error. This chain connects TRBV2 to TRBJ2-2; D is uncertain. Looked up from germline, CDR1 is SNHLY and CDR2 is FYNNEI. The CDR3 covers 13 residues. Written as DNA, the CDR3 is TGTGCCAGCAGGGAAGTACGATCAGGGGAGCTGTTTTTT. This sequence encodes CASREVRSGELFF.

This clonotype was recorded a few times. In DNA, the CDR3 is TGTGCCAGCAGCTTAGGGGGCGAGGGAAATTCACCCCTCCACTTT. Translating it yields CASSLGGEGNSPLHF. This chain connects TRBV7-2 to TRBJ1-6; a possible D gene is TRBD1 (5 bases). The germline V and J ends were trimmed by 1 base and 7 bases, with 11 bases remaining between them. Germline V gene sequence: CDR1 SGHTA, CDR2 FQGNSA. The CDR3 contains 15 residues.

The chain has TRBV2 and TRBJ1-1, with D unclear. Trimming pared 4 bases from V and 5 bases from J, leaving 11 bases between. There are 13 residues in the CDR3. Germline values: CDR1 SNHLY, CDR2 FYNNEI. Written as DNA, the CDR3 is TGTGCCAGCAGTGTAAGAGGGAGGACTGAAGCTTTCTTT. This gives the protein CASSVRGRTEAFF.

V usage is TRBV3-1 and J usage is TRBJ2-7; a possible D gene is TRBD2 (5 bases). The CDR3 length is 14 residues. Per germline, CDR1 LGHDT and CDR2 YNNKEL (reference sequence). V lost 4 bases and J lost 2, with 12 bases in between. CDR3 DNA: TGTGCCAGCAGCCCGGCGGCGGGCCCCTACGAGCAGTACTTC. Protein product: CASSPAAGPYEQYF.